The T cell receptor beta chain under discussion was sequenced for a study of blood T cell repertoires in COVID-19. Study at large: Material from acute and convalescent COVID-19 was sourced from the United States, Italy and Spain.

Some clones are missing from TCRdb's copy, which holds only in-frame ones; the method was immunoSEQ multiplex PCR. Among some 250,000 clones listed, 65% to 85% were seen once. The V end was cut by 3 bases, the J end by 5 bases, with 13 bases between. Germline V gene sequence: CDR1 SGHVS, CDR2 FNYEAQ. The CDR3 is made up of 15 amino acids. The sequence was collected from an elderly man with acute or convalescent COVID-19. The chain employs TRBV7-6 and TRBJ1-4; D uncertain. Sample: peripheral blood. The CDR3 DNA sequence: TGTGCCAGCAGCTTTGGGCCCGATGTAAATGAAAAACTGTTTTTT. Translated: CASSFGPDVNEKLFF.